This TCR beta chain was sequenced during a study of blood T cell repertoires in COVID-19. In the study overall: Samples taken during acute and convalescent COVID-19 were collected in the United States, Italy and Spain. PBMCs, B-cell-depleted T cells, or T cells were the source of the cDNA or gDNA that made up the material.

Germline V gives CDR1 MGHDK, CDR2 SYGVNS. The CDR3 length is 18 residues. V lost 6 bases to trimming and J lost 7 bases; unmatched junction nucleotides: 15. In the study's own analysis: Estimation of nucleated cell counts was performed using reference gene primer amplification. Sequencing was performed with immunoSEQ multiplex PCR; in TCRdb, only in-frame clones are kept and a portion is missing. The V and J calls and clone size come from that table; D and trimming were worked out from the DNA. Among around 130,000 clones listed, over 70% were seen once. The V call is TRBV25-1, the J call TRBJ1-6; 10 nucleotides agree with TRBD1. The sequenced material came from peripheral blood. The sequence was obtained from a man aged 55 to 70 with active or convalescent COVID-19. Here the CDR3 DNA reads TGTGCCAGCAGACCTACCGGGACAGGGGCTGTTAGAAATTCACCCCTCCACTTT. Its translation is CASRPTGTGAVRNSPLHF.